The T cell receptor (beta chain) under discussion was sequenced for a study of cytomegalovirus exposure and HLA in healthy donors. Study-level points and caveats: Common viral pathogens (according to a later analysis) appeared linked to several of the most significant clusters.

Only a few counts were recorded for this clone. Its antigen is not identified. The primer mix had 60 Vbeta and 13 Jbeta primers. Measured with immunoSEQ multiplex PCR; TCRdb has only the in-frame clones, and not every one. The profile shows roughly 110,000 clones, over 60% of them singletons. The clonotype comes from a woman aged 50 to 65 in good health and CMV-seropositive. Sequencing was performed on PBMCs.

CDR3 loop: CASSQDRGLETQYF. In DNA, the CDR3 is TGTGCCAGCAGCCAAGATAGGGGGCTGGAGACCCAGTACTTC. The genes are TRBV14 and TRBJ2-5; TRBD1 aligns across 7 bases. V dropped 0 bases and J dropped 5; count of bases not matched to a gene: 3. The length of the CDR3 is 14 residues. Germline loops: CDR1 SGHDN, CDR2 FVKESK.